Each of the 20 T cell receptor beta chains below was sequenced from the same sample in a study of T-cell reconstitution after alpha-beta-depleted transplantation in children. Unique molecular identifiers were used in preparing the TCRbeta library. A single record per CDR3 protein comes from TCRdb applying MiXCR to the PCR reads. Of 700,000 to 850,000 distinct CDR3 sequences in the sample, 16% were seen once. The source was PBMCs, mostly from graft donor cells, collected 360 days after TCRalphabeta/CD19-depleted stem cell transplant. These receptors originate from a male patient between 10 and 17 years old who had a stem cell transplant for acute lymphoblastic leukemia, so the T cells may come from the graft donor.

The chain joins TRBV6-1 to TRBJ1-6; D remains unclear. V was trimmed by 6 bases and J by 3 bases, leaving 15 bases between them. Per the germline V gene, CDR1 is MNHNS and CDR2 is SASEGT. The CDR3 contains 16 residues. This CDR3 is CASRPGPVIYNSPLHF. The CDR3 DNA reads TGTGCCAGCAGACCCGGACCTGTAATCTATAATTCACCCCTCCACTTT.

On this clonotype itself: Relative to the germline gene, one junction end is altered; a read error may explain this. This rearrangement joins TRBV20-1 to TRBJ2-7; possibly TRBD2 for D (6 bases). CDR1 and CDR2 from the germline V gene are DFQATT and SNEGSKA (reference sequence). The CDR3 loop spans 8 amino acids. DNA of the CDR3: TGCAGTGCGCGGGGTGGTTTCTTC. Its protein product is CSARGGFF.

The rearrangement uses TRBV7-8 and TRBJ1-1; TRBD1 matches 7 bases. The CDR3 runs to 14 residues. The V gene's germline CDR1 is SGHVS and CDR2 FQNEAQ. With V trimmed by 2 bases and J by 4 bases, 4 bases remained unmatched. Here the CDR3 reads CASSLRGGPTEAFF. CDR3 in DNA: TGTGCCAGCAGCTTAAGAGGGGGCCCCACTGAAGCTTTCTTT. The variable domain in full, completed from reference TRBV7-8 and TRBJ1-1, reads GAGVSQSPRYKVAKRGQDVALRCDPISGHVSLFWYQQALGQGPEFLTYFQNEAQLDKSGLPSDRFFAERPEGSVSTLKIQRTQQEDSAVYLCASSLRGGPTEAFFGQGTRLTVV.

This clonotype was observed a handful of times. The chain couples TRBV5-5 to TRBJ1-2; the match to TRBD1 covers 9 bases. The ends lost 5 bases at V and 4 bases at J; junction bases unmatched: 6. CDR1 is SGHKS and CDR2 is YYEKEE in the germline V gene (reference sequence). The CDR3 is made up of 14 amino acids. The CDR3 coding sequence is TGTGCCAGCAGGCACCCGGGACAGGGCTATGGCTACACCTTC. Its translation: CASRHPGQGYGYTF.

There are many counts of this clonotype. This chain uses TRBV5-1 with TRBJ2-6; D gene ambiguous. Trimming cost V 4 bases and J 4 bases, with 18 bases left between them. This CDR3 spans 17 amino acids. Germline V gene data show CDR1 as SGHRS and CDR2 as YFSETQ. CDR3 residues: CASSMSTRGGGANVLTF. Written as DNA, the CDR3 is TGCGCCAGCAGCATGAGTACAAGAGGTGGCGGGGCCAACGTCCTGACTTTC.

This clonotype was seen ten or more times. In DNA form, the CDR3 reads TGTGCCAGCAGCTTAGTATCGGCAAGCGGGCCAACAGATACGCAGTATTTT. Amino acid sequence: CASSLVSASGPTDTQYF. The chain couples TRBV7-8 to TRBJ2-3; TRBD2 might be the D (6 bases). Between the trimmed V and J ends, which lost 1 base and 3 bases, there was a span of 17 bases. From germline, CDR1 is SGHVS and CDR2 FQNEAQ. The CDR3 totals 17 residues.

This sequence joins TRBV12-3 or TRBV12-4 and TRBJ2-7; 7 bases fit TRBD1. The CDR3 is 16 amino acids. V gave up 6 bases and J gave up 6 bases; unmatched junction bases: 17. CDR3 loop: CASRARRQGLASEQYF. In DNA form, the CDR3 reads TGTGCCAGCAGAGCACGACGACAGGGTCTGGCAAGCGAGCAGTACTTC.

The chain uses TRBV7-3 and TRBJ2-2; D is uncertain. The CDR3 contains 14 residues. The germline gives CDR1 SGHTA, CDR2 FQGTGA. Trimming left V 10 bases short and J 5 bases short, with 17 bases between. As DNA, the CDR3 is TGTGCCACACAATACGATGGGGTGACCGGGGAGCTGTTTTTT. Its translation is CATQYDGVTGELFF.

The chain is built from TRBV5-1 and TRBJ2-7; 9 positions agree with TRBD2. CDR1 and CDR2 from the germline V gene are SGHRS and YFSETQ. There are 14 residues in the CDR3. Trimming removed 4 bases from V and 8 bases from J; junction bases left unmatched: 10. CDR3: CASSPGVAGDQQYF. CDR3 nucleotides: TGCGCCAGCAGCCCCGGGGTAGCGGGAGATCAGCAGTACTTC.

The chain joins TRBV5-1 to TRBJ1-2; D ambiguous. The V end was cut by 2 bases, the J end by 0 bases, with 11 bases between. This CDR3 contains 15 residues. The germline CDR1 and CDR2 sequences are SGHRS and YFSETQ. The CDR3 bases are TGCGCCAGCAGCTTTTGGCAGGCGACTAACTATGGCTACACCTTC. It yields the protein CASSFWQATNYGYTF.

The chain is built from TRBV7-3 and TRBJ1-1, with a weak D call TRBD1 (6 bases). Germline V CDR1 and CDR2: SGHTA, FQGTGA. The CDR3 is 17 amino acids. Trimming removed 10 bases at V and 2 bases at J, with 26 bases between. CDR3 sequence (DNA): TGTGCCATCCCAAGGGTCGGGGGGCCGGAGAGCAACACTGAAGCTTTCTTT. Encoded protein: CAIPRVGGPESNTEAFF.

This clonotype appeared many times. The chain employs TRBV5-1 and TRBJ2-7, with D possibly TRBD2 on 6 matching bases. CDR1 and CDR2 (germline): SGHRS, YFSETQ. Trimming took off 1 base at V and 0 bases at J, with 11 bases between the two ends. The CDR3 runs 15 residues. DNA of the CDR3: TGCGCCAGCAGCTTGTCCGGGACTGACTCCTACGAGCAGTACTTC. Its protein is CASSLSGTDSYEQYF.

The rearrangement links TRBV7-8 to TRBJ2-2; TRBD2 matches 9 bases. The J segment lost 4 bases and the V segment lost 2 bases, leaving 11 bases of the junction unmatched. Looked up from germline, CDR1 is SGHVS and CDR2 is FQNEAQ. The CDR3 sequence is 18 residues long. The CDR3 nucleotides are TGTGCCAGCAGCTTAATCCGGCTGGGACTAGCAACCACCGGGGAGCTGTTTTTT. As protein: CASSLIRLGLATTGELFF.

This clonotype was counted ten times or more. The chain links TRBV12-3 or TRBV12-4 to TRBJ2-7, with D unresolved. With 6 bases removed from V and 1 base from J, the gap between germline ends came to 7 bases. This CDR3 region has 12 residues. The CDR3 is CASSPRSYEQYF. CDR3 nucleotide sequence: TGTGCCAGCAGCCCCAGGTCCTACGAGCAGTACTTC.

This chain connects TRBV24-1 to TRBJ2-2, with 12 bases lining up with TRBD2. The CDR3 length is 17 residues. V shed 4 bases, J shed 7 bases, and the junction held 9 bases outside the gene matches. Germline CDR1 and CDR2: KGHDR and SFDVKD. The CDR3 loop is CATSDRLAGGPSGELFF. The DNA of the CDR3 is TGTGCCACCAGTGACCGGCTAGCGGGAGGGCCTAGCGGGGAGCTGTTTTTT.

The chain joins TRBV6-6 to TRBJ1-2, with unresolved D. Trimming removed 2 bases from V and 2 bases from J, with 0 bases in between. The length of the CDR3 is 11 residues. In germline, CDR1 is MNHNY, CDR2 SVGAGI (reference sequence). CDR3 sequence: CASSYNYGYTF. In DNA, the CDR3 is TGTGCCAGCAGTTACAACTATGGCTACACCTTC.

This chain uses TRBV11-3 with TRBJ2-1; D might be TRBD2 (6 bases). V was shortened by 5 bases and J by 10 bases, with 15 bases between the two germline ends. CDR1 is SGHNT and CDR2 is YENEEA in the germline V gene. This CDR3 spans 13 amino acids. The CDR3 DNA reads as TGTGCCAGCAGCCTGCGACGGGGGAGGGAGCAGTTCTTC. This translates into CASSLRRGREQFF.

This clonotype came up a few times. This chain joins TRBV27 and TRBJ2-1; D not certain. Trimming shortened V by 1 base and J by 8 bases, and 9 bases separated the two germline ends. Per the germline V gene, CDR1 is MNHEY and CDR2 is SMNVEV (reference sequence). CDR3 size: 13 residues. The CDR3 sequence: CASSLFGVDEQFF. CDR3 DNA sequence: TGTGCCAGCAGTTTATTCGGCGTGGATGAGCAGTTCTTC.

The chain links TRBV7-2 to TRBJ2-7; TRBD1 or TRBD2 may be the D gene (5 bases each). Germline V lookup: CDR1 SGHTA, CDR2 FQGNSA. Deletions cut 5 bases from V and 9 bases from J, with 23 bases between. This CDR3 has 15 residues. Here the CDR3 reads CASSLMFTAGTGQYF. For the CDR3, the DNA is TGTGCCAGCAGCCTAATGTTCACCGCCGGGACGGGGCAGTACTTC.

This clonotype was seen a few times. The CDR3, as DNA: TGTGCCAGCAGCTTTCAACGGGGAAGCACAGATACGCAGTATTTT. Protein product: CASSFQRGSTDTQYF. The chain carries TRBV7-2 and TRBJ2-3; weak D call: TRBD2 (5 bases). The germline gives CDR1 SGHTA, CDR2 FQGNSA. Between the trimmed V and J ends, which lost 3 bases and 0 bases, there was a span of 10 bases. The CDR3 contains 15 residues.